This TCR beta chain came from a study of blood T cell repertoires in COVID-19. Study overall: The origin of the acute and convalescent COVID-19 samples was the United States, Italy and Spain. In each case, the material was cDNA or gDNA derived from T cells, B-cell-depleted T cells, or PBMCs.

V shed 7 bases and J 0 bases; nucleotides not matched to a gene: 4. This CDR3 has 14 residues. Germline loops: CDR1 ENHRY, CDR2 SYGVKD. Authors' processing steps: Amplified reference gene primers provided the basis for estimating nucleated cell counts. Libraries were prepared by immunoSEQ multiplex PCR; TCRdb keeps only in-frame clonotypes and omits some of them. From that table come the V and J calls and clone size; the DNA was used to work out D and trimming. The repertoire holds 130,000 or so clones, with more than 70% as singletons. The V and J genes are TRBV10-3 and TRBJ2-3, with 7 bases lining up with TRBD1. The sequence was collected from a man in his fifties or sixties with acute or convalescent COVID-19. The sequenced material came from peripheral blood. The CDR3 bases are TGTGCCATCACCCAGACAGGGAGCACAGATACGCAGTATTTT. This gives the protein CAITQTGSTDTQYF.